A selection of T cell receptor beta chains follows, all from one sample in a study of beta chain features in type 1 diabetes. Method: immunoSEQ multiplex PCR; TCRdb's copy keeps in-frame clones and lacks some. The sample contains about 150,000 clones, around a tenth of which appear only once. The sample was central memory CD4+ T cells from blood. The receptors here all came from a man between 25 and 39 years old with type 1 diabetes. Both conserved end residues are part of each CDR3. D genes are given only for firm matches. For some rows the clone size is stated as once, few or many, or as a class when expanded; others skip it.

D gene: .
clone size: few
V gene: TRBV29-1
J gene: TRBJ1-2
CDR3 protein: CSVERGTNYGYTF
CDR3 DNA: TGCAGCGTTGAAAGGGGGACTAACTATGGCTACACCTTC

D gene: TRBD2
clone size: .
V gene: TRBV4-2
J gene: TRBJ2-5
CDR3 protein: CASSQDRLPSGRAEETQYF
CDR3 DNA: TGTGCCAGCAGCCAAGATCGTCTTCCTAGCGGGAGGGCCGAGGAGACCCAGTACTTC

D gene: .
clone size: few
V gene: TRBV6-1
J gene: TRBJ1-5
CDR3 protein: CASQDLGQPQHF
CDR3 DNA: TGTGCCAGCCAAGACCTGGGCCAGCCCCAGCATTTT

D gene: TRBD1
clone size: few
V gene: TRBV19
J gene: TRBJ1-2
CDR3 protein: CASSIVGGRTNYGYTF
CDR3 DNA: TGTGCCAGTAGTATCGTAGGGGGCCGCACTAACTATGGCTACACCTTC

D gene: .
clone size: .
V gene: TRBV7-9
J gene: TRBJ2-7
CDR3 protein: CASSRDGGPYEQYF
CDR3 DNA: TGTGCCAGCAGCAGAGATGGAGGTCCCTACGAGCAGTACTTC

D gene: .
clone size: few
V gene: TRBV7-2
J gene: TRBJ1-3
CDR3 protein: CASSFGSSGNTIYF
CDR3 DNA: TGTGCCAGCAGCTTTGGTAGCTCTGGAAACACCATATATTTT

D gene: .
clone size: few
V gene: TRBV30
J gene: TRBJ2-7
CDR3 protein: CAWSAGHTSSYEQYF
CDR3 DNA: TGTGCCTGGAGCGCGGGCCACACAAGCTCCTACGAGCAGTACTTC

D gene: .
clone size: few
V gene: TRBV27
J gene: TRBJ2-2
CDR3 protein: CASTSGTENTGELFF
CDR3 DNA: TGTGCCAGCACATCCGGGACTGAGAACACCGGGGAGCTGTTTTTT

D gene: TRBD2
clone size: .
V gene: TRBV4-3
J gene: TRBJ2-3
CDR3 protein: CASSVGREGQDTQYF
CDR3 DNA: TGCGCCAGCTCTGTGGGACGGGAGGGCCAAGATACGCAGTATTTT

D gene: .
clone size: few
V gene: TRBV28
J gene: TRBJ1-3
CDR3 protein: CASSFRQGGDTIYF
CDR3 DNA: TGTGCCAGCAGTTTTCGGCAGGGTGGAGACACCATATATTTT

D gene: .
clone size: .
V gene: TRBV7-9
J gene: TRBJ2-5
CDR3 protein: CASSSMGLRVEETQYF
CDR3 DNA: TGTGCCAGCAGCTCAATGGGGTTGCGGGTCGAAGAGACCCAGTACTTC

D gene: TRBD2
clone size: .
V gene: TRBV29-1
J gene: TRBJ2-7
CDR3 protein: CSAGTSTYEQYF
CDR3 DNA: TGCAGCGCTGGGACTAGCACCTACGAGCAGTACTTC

D gene: .
clone size: few
V gene: TRBV4-3
J gene: TRBJ2-1
CDR3 protein: CASSQDGGTGEFF
CDR3 DNA: TGCGCCAGCAGCCAAGATGGGGGGACCGGTGAGTTCTTC

D gene: TRBD2
clone size: few
V gene: TRBV5-1
J gene: TRBJ2-7
CDR3 protein: CASSFGTSGTEQYF
CDR3 DNA: TGCGCCAGCAGCTTCGGGACTAGCGGGACCGAGCAGTACTTC

D gene: .
clone size: few
V gene: TRBV6-5
J gene: TRBJ2-1
CDR3 protein: CASSERGTDNEQFF
CDR3 DNA: TGTGCCAGCAGTGAACGGGGGACCGACAATGAGCAGTTCTTC

D gene: .
clone size: .
V gene: TRBV14
J gene: TRBJ1-2
CDR3 protein: CASSQYQGSGYTF
CDR3 DNA: TGTGCCAGCAGCCAATACCAGGGGTCTGGCTACACCTTC

D gene: TRBD1
clone size: .
V gene: TRBV30
J gene: TRBJ1-2
CDR3 protein: CAWTRQGDHYGYTF
CDR3 DNA: TGTGCCTGGACTCGACAGGGGGATCACTATGGCTACACCTTC

D gene: .
clone size: few
V gene: TRBV2
J gene: TRBJ1-5
CDR3 protein: CASSNTGLSNQPQHF
CDR3 DNA: TGTGCCAGCAGCAATACAGGGTTAAGCAATCAGCCCCAGCATTTT

D gene: TRBD2
clone size: few
V gene: TRBV29-1
J gene: TRBJ2-1
CDR3 protein: CSVLTSGRGRNEQFF
CDR3 DNA: TGCAGCGTTCTGACTAGCGGGAGGGGTCGCAATGAGCAGTTCTTC

D gene: TRBD1
clone size: .
V gene: TRBV7-2
J gene: TRBJ1-5
CDR3 protein: CASSLLSGGYQPQHF
CDR3 DNA: TGTGCCAGCAGCCTTCTCTCAGGGGGCTATCAGCCCCAGCATTTT

D gene: .
clone size: .
V gene: TRBV5-1
J gene: TRBJ1-1
CDR3 protein: CASSSRQENTEAFF
CDR3 DNA: TGCGCCAGCAGCTCCCGACAGGAGAACACTGAAGCTTTCTTT

D gene: .
clone size: few
V gene: TRBV13
J gene: TRBJ1-2
CDR3 protein: CASSLDRNYGYTF
CDR3 DNA: TGTGCCAGCAGCTTGGACAGAAACTATGGCTACACCTTC

D gene: .
clone size: .
V gene: TRBV5-4
J gene: TRBJ2-2
CDR3 protein: CASSLNQQVSGELFF
CDR3 DNA: TGTGCCAGCAGCCTGAACCAACAGGTCTCCGGGGAGCTGTTTTTT

D gene: TRBD1
clone size: .
V gene: TRBV7-2
J gene: TRBJ2-7
CDR3 protein: CASSPGAGGYEQYF
CDR3 DNA: TGTGCCAGCAGCCCCGGGGCAGGGGGCTACGAGCAGTACTTC

D gene: TRBD1
clone size: few
V gene: TRBV25-1
J gene: TRBJ1-5
CDR3 protein: CASSESDRVLQPQHF
CDR3 DNA: TGTGCCAGCAGTGAATCAGACAGGGTTTTACAGCCCCAGCATTTT

D gene: TRBD2
clone size: .
V gene: TRBV5-1
J gene: TRBJ2-2
CDR3 protein: CASSPGPAGATGELFF
CDR3 DNA: TGCGCCAGCAGCCCTGGACCAGCGGGAGCCACCGGGGAGCTGTTTTTT

D gene: .
clone size: .
V gene: TRBV9
J gene: TRBJ1-1
CDR3 protein: CASSVSPLMNTEAFF
CDR3 DNA: TGTGCCAGCAGCGTATCACCTCTAATGAACACTGAAGCTTTCTTT

D gene: .
clone size: few
V gene: TRBV2
J gene: TRBJ1-1
CDR3 protein: CASSSELEAFF
CDR3 DNA: TGTGCCAGCAGTTCTGAGCTTGAAGCTTTCTTT

D gene: .
clone size: few
V gene: TRBV7-8
J gene: TRBJ2-1
CDR3 protein: CASTPDRSSYNEQFF
CDR3 DNA: TGTGCCAGCACCCCTGACAGGAGCTCCTACAATGAGCAGTTCTTC

D gene: .
clone size: few
V gene: TRBV5-1
J gene: TRBJ2-3
CDR3 protein: CASSLDGEPITQYF
CDR3 DNA: TGCGCCAGCAGCTTGGACGGGGAACCCATTACGCAGTATTTT

D gene: .
clone size: .
V gene: TRBV28
J gene: TRBJ2-1
CDR3 protein: CASSSAVNEQFF
CDR3 DNA: TGTGCCAGCAGTTCAGCGGTCAATGAGCAGTTCTTC

D gene: .
clone size: .
V gene: TRBV18
J gene: TRBJ1-1
CDR3 protein: CASSPTVGEAEAFF
CDR3 DNA: TGTGCCAGCTCACCCACAGTTGGGGAGGCTGAAGCTTTCTTT

D gene: TRBD1
clone size: few
V gene: TRBV5-1
J gene: TRBJ2-7
CDR3 protein: CASSSHRGGEQYF
CDR3 DNA: TGCGCCAGCAGCTCCCACAGGGGCGGAGAGCAGTACTTC

D gene: TRBD1
clone size: .
V gene: TRBV7-2
J gene: TRBJ2-5
CDR3 protein: CASSFQGVSSETQYF
CDR3 DNA: TGTGCCAGCAGCTTCCAGGGGGTATCGTCGGAGACCCAGTACTTC

D gene: .
clone size: .
V gene: TRBV18
J gene: TRBJ2-7
CDR3 protein: CASSPDSASYEQYF
CDR3 DNA: TGTGCCAGCTCACCAGACTCTGCCAGCTACGAGCAGTACTTC

D gene: TRBD1
clone size: .
V gene: TRBV7-2
J gene: TRBJ1-6
CDR3 protein: CASSYRGIDSPLHF
CDR3 DNA: TGTGCCAGCAGCTACAGGGGGATCGATTCACCCCTCCACTTT

D gene: .
clone size: .
V gene: TRBV6-6
J gene: TRBJ2-5
CDR3 protein: CASSTSQGQETQYF
CDR3 DNA: TGTGCCAGCAGTACTTCACAGGGCCAAGAGACCCAGTACTTC

D gene: TRBD2
clone size: few
V gene: TRBV7-2
J gene: TRBJ2-3
CDR3 protein: CASSLKVVAGGGTDTQYF
CDR3 DNA: TGTGCCAGCAGCTTAAAGGTGGTAGCGGGAGGCGGGACAGATACGCAGTATTTT

D gene: .
clone size: .
V gene: TRBV30
J gene: TRBJ1-4
CDR3 protein: CAWSVLPGYEKLFF
CDR3 DNA: TGTGCCTGGAGTGTGTTACCGGGGTATGAAAAACTGTTTTTT

D gene: TRBD2
clone size: few
V gene: TRBV4-1
J gene: TRBJ2-2
CDR3 protein: CASRSRPGLVVLVNTGELFF
CDR3 DNA: TGCGCCAGCAGATCAAGACCGGGACTAGTTGTTTTGGTTAACACCGGGGAGCTGTTTTTT

D gene: .
clone size: few
V gene: TRBV18
J gene: TRBJ1-1
CDR3 protein: CASSPQNTEAFF
CDR3 DNA: TGTGCCAGCTCACCCCAGAACACTGAAGCTTTCTTT

D gene: TRBD1
clone size: .
V gene: TRBV6-6
J gene: TRBJ2-1
CDR3 protein: CASSYTGTGDEQFF
CDR3 DNA: TGTGCCAGCAGTTACACGGGGACAGGCGATGAGCAGTTCTTC

D gene: TRBD2
clone size: .
V gene: TRBV28
J gene: TRBJ2-1
CDR3 protein: CASSFASGGSNEQFF
CDR3 DNA: TGTGCCAGCAGTTTTGCTAGCGGGGGGTCGAATGAGCAGTTCTTC

D gene: TRBD2
clone size: .
V gene: TRBV7-2
J gene: TRBJ2-2
CDR3 protein: CASSIAGGPFTGELFF
CDR3 DNA: TGTGCCAGCAGCATAGCGGGAGGGCCTTTCACCGGGGAGCTGTTTTTT

D gene: .
clone size: few
V gene: TRBV7-9
J gene: TRBJ1-2
CDR3 protein: CASSLREQSLDF
CDR3 DNA: TGTGCCAGCAGCCTCCGCGAGCAGAGCCTAGACTTC

D gene: .
clone size: .
V gene: TRBV5-1
J gene: TRBJ2-7
CDR3 protein: CASSLEVGGFSYEQYF
CDR3 DNA: TGCGCCAGCAGCTTGGAAGTTGGCGGGTTCTCCTACGAGCAGTACTTC

D gene: TRBD2
clone size: .
V gene: TRBV14
J gene: TRBJ2-1
CDR3 protein: CASSQGSGTSGRPYNEQFF
CDR3 DNA: TGTGCCAGCAGCCAAGGGTCCGGGACTAGCGGGAGGCCCTACAATGAGCAGTTCTTC

D gene: TRBD1
clone size: .
V gene: TRBV30
J gene: TRBJ2-4
CDR3 protein: CAWSSGQPTLNIQYF
CDR3 DNA: TGTGCCTGGAGCTCGGGACAGCCCACATTAAACATTCAGTACTTC

D gene: .
clone size: .
V gene: TRBV27
J gene: TRBJ2-7
CDR3 protein: CASSSWSFSYEQYF
CDR3 DNA: TGTGCCAGCAGTTCTTGGAGTTTCTCCTACGAGCAGTACTTC

D gene: TRBD2
clone size: few
V gene: TRBV29-1
J gene: TRBJ2-1
CDR3 protein: CSVEVAGGPVEQFF
CDR3 DNA: TGCAGCGTTGAAGTAGCGGGAGGGCCGGTTGAGCAGTTCTTC

D gene: .
clone size: .
V gene: TRBV7-9
J gene: TRBJ1-5
CDR3 protein: CASSRYDNPAHF
CDR3 DNA: TGTGCCAGCAGCCGCTACGACAACCCGGCACATTTT

D gene: TRBD1
clone size: .
V gene: TRBV28
J gene: TRBJ2-7
CDR3 protein: CASRTGQGNYEQYF
CDR3 DNA: TGTGCCAGCAGAACGGGACAGGGGAACTACGAGCAGTACTTC

D gene: .
clone size: few
V gene: TRBV11-2
J gene: TRBJ2-5
CDR3 protein: CASSSGPKQYF
CDR3 DNA: TGTGCCAGCAGCTCAGGCCCGAAACAGTACTTC

D gene: .
clone size: .
V gene: TRBV7-3
J gene: TRBJ2-6
CDR3 protein: CASSSSPPGRVQGSANVLTF
CDR3 DNA: TGTGCCAGCAGCTCGTCTCCTCCTGGTCGGGTTCAGGGTTCGGCCAACGTCCTGACTTTC

D gene: TRBD2
clone size: few
V gene: TRBV9
J gene: TRBJ2-3
CDR3 protein: CASSVWTSSTDTQYF
CDR3 DNA: TGTGCCAGCAGCGTTTGGACTAGCAGCACAGATACGCAGTATTTT